The T cell receptor beta chain described here comes from a study of long-term antiretroviral therapy in people with HIV. General study points: Although diversity increased after ART, it remained lower than in transplant donor controls. Comparison with controls showed narrower CDR3 length ranges in HIV repertoires.

Every donor contributed at least one pre-ART and at least two post-ART PBMC samples. As regards this clone: Its antigen remains unknown.

The run of the v3.0 immunoSEQ assay was at survey level. Generated by immunoSEQ multiplex PCR, the TCRdb table keeps only in-frame clones and is missing some. The profile shows more than 20,000 clones, over 80% of them singletons. This TCR came from a man aged 45 to 65 with HIV. The specimen comprised unsorted PBMCs, sampled 0.4 years after starting antiretroviral therapy.

The CDR3 sequence: CASSPDRGSEQFF. The CDR3 region has the DNA TGTGCCAGCAGTCCGGACAGGGGGAGTGAGCAGTTCTTC. The V and J genes are TRBV6-4 and TRBJ2-1; the match to TRBD1 covers 10 bases. The germline V gene encodes CDR1 MRHNA and CDR2 SNTAGT. The ends lost 5 bases at V and 9 bases at J; junction bases unmatched: 4. CDR3 length: 13 amino acids.